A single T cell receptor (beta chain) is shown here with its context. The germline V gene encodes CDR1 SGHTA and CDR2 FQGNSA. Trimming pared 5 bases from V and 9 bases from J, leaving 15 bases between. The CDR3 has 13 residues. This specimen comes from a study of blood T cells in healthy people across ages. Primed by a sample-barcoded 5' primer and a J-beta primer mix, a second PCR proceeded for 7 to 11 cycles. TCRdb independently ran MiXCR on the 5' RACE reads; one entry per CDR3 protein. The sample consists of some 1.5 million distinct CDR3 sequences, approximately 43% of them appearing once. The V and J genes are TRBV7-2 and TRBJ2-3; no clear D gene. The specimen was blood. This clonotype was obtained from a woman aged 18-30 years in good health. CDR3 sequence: CASSHDSPGTQYF. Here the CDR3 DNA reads TGTGCCAGCAGCCATGACTCCCCCGGGACGCAGTATTTT.